This T cell receptor (beta chain) was documented in a study of blood T cells in healthy people across ages. The study, taken as a whole, reports: Aged donors had fewer naive CD4+ cells and lower diversity than long-lived donors. Total diversity from one million sequenced T cells was likely underestimated.

Total RNA, at least 5.5 micrograms per sample, came from PBMCs. Of note for this clonotype: Antigen specificity is unknown.

A second PCR of roughly 7 to 11 cycles used a sample-barcoded 5' primer and a J-beta primer mix. A template-switch adaptor containing 12 random nucleotides labeled each cDNA molecule. TCRdb recomputed calls from the 5' RACE reads with MiXCR, one row per CDR3 protein. This table has about 1.8 million distinct CDR3 sequences, approximately 50% appearing once. Germline loops: CDR1 MDHEN, CDR2 SYDVKM. This CDR3 region has 13 residues. V lost 1 base and J lost 6, with 9 bases in between. The source material was blood. This clonotype was obtained from a middle-aged woman in good health. The V and J genes are TRBV28 and TRBJ1-2; D gene uncertain. The CDR3 loop reads CASSLYPSDGYTF. In DNA form, the CDR3 reads TGTGCCAGCAGTTTATACCCCTCAGATGGCTACACCTTC.